This entry describes one TCR beta chain. Profiling relied on immunoSEQ multiplex PCR, and the TCRdb table lists in-frame clones only, not all of them. The sample has approximately 260,000 clones; just over 90% are singletons. These data belong to a study of blood T cell repertoires in COVID-19. This CDR3 comprises 11 residues. J lost 5 bases, V lost 7 bases, and 3 bases had no gene match. The germline V gene has CDR1 SQVTM and CDR2 ANQGSEA. The TCR sequence derives from a woman between 18 and 30 years old who had recovered from COVID-19. The sequenced material came from PBMCs or T cells enriched from blood (not recorded which). This chain links TRBV29-1 with TRBJ1-2; TRBD1 matches 8 bases. CDR3 nucleotides: TGCAGCGGGGGACAGGAGTATGGCTACACCTTC. The encoded protein is CSGGQEYGYTF.